One sample yielded the 9 T cell receptor beta chains listed below, sequenced in a study of T cells in Graves' hyperthyroidism and ophthalmopathy (dated by TCRdb to between 2018 and 2021). The library was built by means of multiplex PCR. These reads were obtained on an Illumina HiSeq 2000. The TCR beta CDR3 regions were amplified from RNA transcripts. A first-round RT-PCR of the TCR CDR3 used the HTBI primer set with the Qiagen OneStep RT-PCR kit. TCRdb's own reprocessing of the public reads used fastp at Q25 and MiXCR and kept productive beta chains. Entries that share a CDR3 protein sequence are merged under the most common genes and DNA. For this sample the table gives 370,000 or so distinct CDR3 sequences, of which 20% to 30% were detected only once. The ten largest clones take up roughly 70% of the sample. The sample taken for sequencing was blood. These receptors all stem from a man aged 50-60 years with Graves' hyperthyroidism.

There are a few counts of this clonotype. The gene calls are TRBV12-3 or TRBV12-4 and TRBJ2-1, with D unresolved. This CDR3 comprises 14 residues. V was cut by 1 base and J by 7 bases, with 11 bases left in between. DNA for the CDR3: TGTGCCAGCAGTTTAGTCGTGCGACGAAATGAGCAGTTCTTC. Translation gives CASSLVVRRNEQFF.

This clonotype came up a few times. The chain carries TRBV12-3 or TRBV12-4 and TRBJ2-7; 9 bases are shared with TRBD2. J lost 2 bases, V lost 3 bases, and 5 bases had no gene match. This CDR3 spans 15 amino acids. The CDR3 loop is CASSFGGRVTYEQYF. The CDR3 DNA reads as TGTGCCAGCAGTTTCGGCGGGAGGGTAACCTACGAGCAGTACTTC.

The sample holds many counts of this clonotype. The genes are TRBV7-8 and TRBJ2-7; no firm D call. The V end was cut by 1 base, the J end by 3 bases, with 7 bases between. This CDR3 has 13 amino acids. Germline V CDR1 and CDR2: SGHVS, FQNEAQ. Here the CDR3 DNA reads TGTGCCAGCAGCTTAGTGAGAGGCTACGAGCAGTACTTC. Its translation: CASSLVRGYEQYF. The variable domain in full, completed from reference TRBV7-8 and TRBJ2-7, reads GAGVSQSPRYKVAKRGQDVALRCDPISGHVSLFWYQQALGQGPEFLTYFQNEAQLDKSGLPSDRFFAERPEGSVSTLKIQRTQQEDSAVYLCASSLVRGYEQYFGPGTRLTVT.

This clonotype showed up many times. The chain employs TRBV11-3 and TRBJ2-5, with TRBD2 identical over 9 bases. Germline V gives CDR1 SGHNT, CDR2 YENEEA. This CDR3 is 17 amino acids long. Unmatched junction bases numbered 6, after V lost 1 base and J lost 0 bases. The CDR3, as DNA: TGTGCCAGCAGCTTAGGTACGGCTAGCGGGAACCAAGAGACCCAGTACTTC. As protein: CASSLGTASGNQETQYF.

About this clonotype: This is likely a read error, given that the CDR3 carries no conserved phenylalanine or tryptophan at its end. V usage is TRBV15 and J usage is TRBJ2-2; 8 bases agree with TRBD2. V gave up 4 bases and J gave up 6 bases; unmatched junction bases: 4. Germline CDR1 and CDR2: LNHNV and YYDKDF (reference sequence). The CDR3 runs to 14 residues. CDR3 region: CATSTTSASGELFL. As DNA, the CDR3 is TGTGCCACCAGCACGACTAGCGCGTCCGGGGAGCTGTTTCTT.

The chain combines TRBV6-9 with TRBJ2-2; 13 nucleotides agree with TRBD2. The V and J ends lost 4 bases and 6 bases, in that order; junction bases with no gene match: 5. The V gene's germline CDR1 is MNHGY and CDR2 SVAAGI. The CDR3 runs to 16 residues. Here the CDR3 reads CASSWVLAGGAGELFF. The DNA of the CDR3 is TGTGCCAGCAGTTGGGTACTAGCGGGAGGGGCCGGGGAGCTGTTTTTT.

The chain joins TRBV11-1 to TRBJ2-2; the match to TRBD2 covers 8 bases. Germline loops: CDR1 SGHAT, CDR2 FQDESV (reference sequence). There are 17 residues in the CDR3. Trimming removed 5 bases from V and 4 bases from J; junction bases left unmatched: 12. This CDR3 reads CASSTRLARGITGELFF. DNA for the CDR3: TGTGCCAGCAGCACCCGACTAGCGAGAGGTATCACCGGGGAGCTGTTTTTT.

The chain has TRBV7-3 and TRBJ2-7, with unresolved D. Germline V lookup: CDR1 SGHTA, CDR2 FQGTGA. Between the trimmed V and J ends, which lost 1 base and 0 bases, there was a span of 10 bases. CDR3 size: 15 residues. CDR3 residues: CASSLMASSSYEQYF. CDR3 in DNA: TGTGCCAGCAGCTTAATGGCCTCGAGCTCCTACGAGCAGTACTTC.

This clonotype was counted a single time. The V call is TRBV5-1, the J call TRBJ2-5; TRBD2 might be the D (5 bases). The CDR3 is made up of 14 amino acids. Germline V gene data show CDR1 as SGHRS and CDR2 as YFSETQ. The V end lost 0 bases, the J end lost 1 base, and 7 bases lay between the germline ends. DNA of the CDR3: TGCGCCAGCAGCTTGGACGGACTCCAAGAGACCCAGTACTTC. This encodes CASSLDGLQETQYF.